The next 30 T cell receptor beta chains were all read from a single sample in a study of T cells in Graves' hyperthyroidism and ophthalmopathy (dated by TCRdb to between 2019 and 2020). Libraries were constructed by multiplex PCR. The sequencer was an Illumina HiSeq 2000. TCR beta CDR3 regions were amplified from RNA transcripts. For the first round of RT-PCR on the TCR CDR3, the HTBI primer set was used together with the Qiagen OneStep RT-PCR kit. TCRdb took the public reads, trimmed them with fastp at Q25, ran MiXCR for clone calling and kept in-frame beta chains. Each record represents a unique CDR3 protein, reported with the most common genes and DNA among its rows. Present in this sample are approximately 530,000 distinct CDR3 sequences, 16% of which were seen just once. Of the sample, 15% to 20% falls within the top ten clones. Sequencing used blood. The origin of the receptors is a woman aged 18 to 35 with Graves' hyperthyroidism.

This clonotype was picked up a small number of times. The V call is TRBV20-1, the J call TRBJ2-1; D is ambiguous. The germline V gene has CDR1 DFQATT and CDR2 SNEGSKA (reference sequence). This CDR3 region has 16 residues. The V and J ends lost 0 bases and 1 base respectively, with 13 bases between them. CDR3 DNA sequence: TGCAGTGCTAGAGATCATGGCGTCGCGTCCTACAATGAGCAGTTCTTC. The encoded protein is CSARDHGVASYNEQFF.

This clonotype has ten or more counts. The chain is built from TRBV20-1 and TRBJ2-7; 13 nucleotides agree with TRBD2. The CDR3 is 16 residues long. Germline assignment: CDR1 DFQATT and CDR2 SNEGSKA (reference sequence). J gave up 0 bases and V 2 bases, and 4 bases lay outside the gene matches. In nucleotides, the CDR3 is TGCAGTGCTAGAAAGACTAGCGGGGGGAGCTCCTACGAGCAGTACTTC. Protein: CSARKTSGGSSYEQYF.

This clonotype was seen at least ten times. V usage is TRBV2 and J usage is TRBJ1-6; 7 positions match TRBD1. V shed 8 bases, J shed 5 bases, and the junction held 12 bases outside the gene matches. Germline CDR1 is SNHLY and CDR2 is FYNNEI. The CDR3 sequence is 16 residues long. The CDR3 reads CASGVGGQSDNSPLHF. CDR3 bases: TGTGCCAGCGGTGTTGGGGGACAGTCGGATAATTCACCCCTCCACTTT.

The table lists this clonotype with many counts. The J gene is TRBJ2-7, the V gene TRBV20-1, with D perhaps matching TRBD2 (5 bases). V lost 6 bases and J 0 bases, leaving 9 bases between the germline ends. CDR1 is DFQATT, CDR2 SNEGSKA, per germline (reference sequence). The CDR3 has 12 residues. CDR3 nucleotide sequence: TGCAGTGCCAGCGGTTTCTCCTACGAGCAGTACTTC. This sequence encodes CSASGFSYEQYF.

There are many counts of this clonotype. CDR3 sequence: CASSPGRESYNEQFF. The CDR3 coding sequence is TGTGCCAGCAGTCCCGGGAGGGAGAGCTACAATGAGCAGTTCTTC. This chain uses TRBV12-3 or TRBV12-4 with TRBJ2-1, with TRBD2 matching over 8 bases. The CDR3 covers 15 residues. Trimming at V came to 5 bases and at J to 3 bases, leaving 6 bases not matched to a gene.

The chain combines TRBV27 with TRBJ1-3, with a possible D match to TRBD1 (5 bases). The CDR3 runs to 18 residues. V lost 8 bases and J lost 0, with 23 bases in between. The germline gives CDR1 MNHEY, CDR2 SMNVEV (reference sequence). The chain's CDR3 is CASEEGSGGESSGNTIYF. The CDR3 bases are TGTGCCAGCGAAGAGGGGTCTGGTGGGGAAAGCTCTGGAAACACCATATATTTT.

Only a few counts were recorded for this clonotype. The chain joins TRBV28 to TRBJ2-7; D ambiguous. The CDR3 covers 15 residues. Germline CDR1 is MDHEN and CDR2 is SYDVKM. The V and J ends lost 6 bases and 1 base respectively, with 16 bases between them. DNA for the CDR3: TGTGCCAGCAGGGAGTCGCTAAGTGTTTCCTACGAGCAGTACTTC. Translating it yields CASRESLSVSYEQYF.

V usage is TRBV6-1 and J usage is TRBJ2-2; D could derive from TRBD1 or TRBD2 (5 bases each). V gave up 7 bases and J gave up 7 bases, with 16 bases separating them. The CDR3 is made up of 14 amino acids. The germline V gene has CDR1 MNHNS and CDR2 SASEGT. The CDR3 DNA reads as TGTGCCAGCATAAGGGACGCAAGGGGCGGGGAGCTGTTTTTT. Translated: CASIRDARGGELFF.

This clonotype is a singleton in its sample. V usage is TRBV7-9 and J usage is TRBJ2-7, with D perhaps given as TRBD1 or TRBD2 (6 bases each). The CDR3 runs 16 residues. Trimming pared 0 bases from V and 0 bases from J, leaving 12 bases between. The V gene's germline CDR1 is SEHNR and CDR2 FQNEAQ (reference sequence). The DNA for the CDR3 is TGTGCCAGCAGCTTAGCGGGGGGCTTGAGCTCCTACGAGCAGTACTTC. Protein product: CASSLAGGLSSYEQYF.

V gene TRBV7-9 combines with J gene TRBJ2-7; D is uncertain. V was pared by 6 bases and J by 3 bases, with 9 bases between. This CDR3 contains 12 residues. Germline CDR1 and CDR2: SEHNR and FQNEAQ (reference sequence). The CDR3, as DNA: TGTGCCAGCAGAGGTGAAGACTACGAGCAGTACTTC. Residues: CASRGEDYEQYF.

This clonotype was counted a few times. J is TRBJ2-1 and V is TRBV3-1, with TRBD2 matching 7 bases. The CDR3 extends over 16 amino acids. CDR1 and CDR2 from the germline V gene are LGHDT and YNNKEL (reference sequence). V gave up 0 bases and J gave up 9 bases; unmatched junction bases: 11. The CDR3 region is CASSQDSSAGVVEQFF. Written as DNA, the CDR3 is TGTGCCAGCAGCCAAGATAGCTCCGCGGGAGTTGTTGAGCAGTTCTTC.

This chain uses TRBV25-1 with TRBJ2-1, with D perhaps being TRBD1 or TRBD2 (5 bases each). Germline V gene lookup returns CDR1 MGHDK and CDR2 SYGVNS. V lost 1 base and J 5 bases, leaving 9 bases between the germline ends. The CDR3 runs 14 residues. CDR3: CASSEFGGNNEQFF. CDR3 coding DNA: TGTGCCAGCAGTGAATTTGGGGGAAACAATGAGCAGTTCTTC.

The V and J genes are TRBV14 and TRBJ1-4; D perhaps matches TRBD1 (6 bases). V gave up 1 base and J gave up 12 bases, with 15 bases separating them. The CDR3 covers 14 residues. Germline V gene data show CDR1 as SGHDN and CDR2 as FVKESK. The CDR3 region is CASSQVRGLTELFF. The CDR3 DNA sequence: TGTGCCAGCAGCCAAGTTAGGGGGTTGACGGAACTGTTTTTT.

This chain joins TRBV5-4 and TRBJ1-6, with D tentatively TRBD1 (5 bases). This CDR3 contains 15 residues. Trimming cost V 1 base and J 7 bases, with 12 bases left between them. Per the germline V gene, CDR1 is SGHNT and CDR2 is YYREEE (reference sequence). The CDR3 DNA follows: TGTGCCAGCAGCTTGTGGGGGGAAGGCAATTCACCCCTCCACTTT. Translation: CASSLWGEGNSPLHF.

V and J are TRBV13 and TRBJ2-6; weak D call: TRBD2 (7 bases). CDR3 length equals 18 residues. V was pared by 4 bases and J by 0 bases, with 16 bases between. Germline loops: CDR1 PRHDT, CDR2 FYEKMQ (reference sequence). The chain's CDR3 is CASSSRRGAYSGANVLTF. The CDR3 bases are TGTGCCAGCAGCTCCCGTCGGGGGGCCTACTCTGGGGCCAACGTCCTGACTTTC.

This clonotype was counted at least ten times. The chain employs TRBV30 and TRBJ1-2; 7 positions agree with TRBD1. V shed 0 bases and J 5 bases; nucleotides not matched to a gene: 3. Germline lookup yields CDR1 GTSNPN and CDR2 SVGIG (reference sequence). The CDR3 runs 13 residues. CDR3 coding DNA: TGTGCCTGGAGTGTACAGGGGCGATATGGCTACACCTTC. Translation: CAWSVQGRYGYTF.

V gene TRBV4-3 combines with J gene TRBJ2-3; 11 nucleotides agree with TRBD2. Germline lookup yields CDR1 LGHNA and CDR2 YSLEER. V shed 0 bases and J 0 bases; nucleotides not matched to a gene: 8. The CDR3 extends over 19 amino acids. Here the CDR3 reads CASSQDHLAGGPSTDTQYF. The CDR3 DNA is TGCGCCAGCAGCCAAGATCACCTAGCGGGGGGCCCTAGCACAGATACGCAGTATTTT.

This clonotype was seen a handful of times. This chain links TRBV7-9 with TRBJ2-3, with 8 bases matching TRBD1. This CDR3 comprises 16 residues. Looked up from germline, CDR1 is SEHNR and CDR2 is FQNEAQ (reference sequence). V was clipped by 5 bases and J by 3 bases; unmatched bases: 10. CDR3 in amino acids: CASSPRTGFGTDTQYF. The DNA for the CDR3 is TGTGCCAGCAGCCCCCGGACAGGGTTCGGGACAGATACGCAGTATTTT.

This chain connects TRBV5-1 to TRBJ1-3; the match to TRBD1 covers 7 bases. V shed 4 bases, J shed 4 bases, and the junction held 2 bases outside the gene matches. The CDR3 consists of 13 residues. CDR1 SGHRS and CDR2 YFSETQ come from the germline V gene. The CDR3 loop is CASSRGQGNTIYF. In DNA, the CDR3 is TGCGCCAGCAGCAGGGGGCAAGGAAACACCATATATTTT.

This clonotype was picked up many times. This chain joins TRBV6-5 and TRBJ1-4; TRBD1 aligns across 8 bases. Germline CDR1 and CDR2: MNHEY and SVGAGI. The J segment lost 7 bases and the V segment lost 2 bases, leaving 3 bases of the junction unmatched. This CDR3 is 14 amino acids long. In DNA form, the CDR3 reads TGTGCCAGCAGTTACGGACAGGGAGGTGAAAAACTGTTTTTT. Protein product: CASSYGQGGEKLFF.

The rearrangement uses TRBV7-2 and TRBJ2-7, with 15 bases matching TRBD2. Germline CDR1 and CDR2: SGHTA and FQGNSA. CDR3 length: 17 residues. The ends lost 6 bases at V and 4 bases at J; junction bases unmatched: 10. CDR3 sequence (DNA): TGTGCCAGCAGTCGGACTAGCGGGGGGGCCTCACCTTACGAGCAGTACTTC. Translation: CASSRTSGGASPYEQYF.

This chain joins TRBV7-9 and TRBJ1-2; D remains unclear. The germline V gene encodes CDR1 SEHNR and CDR2 FQNEAQ (reference sequence). CDR3 length: 13 residues. Trimming removed 5 bases from V and 4 bases from J, with 11 bases in between. The CDR3 region is CASSPGGVYGYTF. The CDR3 region has the DNA TGTGCCAGCAGCCCCGGTGGGGTCTATGGCTACACCTTC. The whole variable domain, filled in from reference TRBV7-9 and TRBJ1-2, reads DTGVSQNPRHKITKRGQNVTFRCDPISEHNRLYWYRQTLGQGPEFLTYFQNEAQLEKSRLLSDRFSAERPKGSFSTLEIQRTEQGDSAMYLCASSPGGVYGYTFGSGTRLTVV.

In its sample, this clonotype was seen many times. This chain links TRBV28 with TRBJ2-1; D is unclear. Germline V gene sequence: CDR1 MDHEN, CDR2 SYDVKM. The germline V and J ends were trimmed by 6 bases and 5 bases, with 8 bases remaining between them. The length of the CDR3 is 12 residues. Here the CDR3 DNA reads TGTGCCAGCAGGTCCCTTAACAATGAGCAGTTCTTC. This codes for CASRSLNNEQFF.

This clonotype was found many times. CDR3 DNA sequence: TGCAGTGCTAGAATCCAAAAGGCTAGCGGAAGCACAGATACGCAGTATTTT. As protein: CSARIQKASGSTDTQYF. V and J are TRBV20-1 and TRBJ2-3, with 7 bases identical to TRBD2. The CDR3 runs 17 residues. Germline V gene sequence: CDR1 DFQATT, CDR2 SNEGSKA (reference sequence). V shed 2 bases, J shed 0 bases, and the junction held 11 bases outside the gene matches.

There are many counts of this clonotype. This chain joins TRBV18 and TRBJ1-5, with D possibly being TRBD1 (5 bases). The CDR3 runs 13 residues. Between the trimmed V and J ends, which lost 4 bases and 9 bases, there was a span of 13 bases. Germline V gene data show CDR1 as KGHSH and CDR2 as LQKENI. The CDR3 is CASSLTEGWPQHF. The CDR3 region has the DNA TGTGCCAGCTCACTGACAGAGGGATGGCCCCAGCATTTT.

As to this clonotype: A much larger clone differs from this one at a single base, so this may be a read error. The chain joins TRBV6-2 or TRBV6-3 to TRBJ2-1; TRBD2 matches 8 bases. J gave up 8 bases and V 2 bases, and 17 bases lay outside the gene matches. The germline V gene encodes CDR1 MNHEY and CDR2 SVGEGT. CDR3 size: 18 residues. CDR3 region: CASSYRGTTGGGLYEQFF. The CDR3 nucleotides are TGTGCCAGCAGTTACAGAGGGACTACCGGGGGGGGACTCTATGAGCAGTTCTTC.

The chain joins TRBV2 to TRBJ2-1; D gene ambiguous. This CDR3 is 13 amino acids long. Trimming removed 7 bases at V and 0 bases at J, with 7 bases between. CDR1 is SNHLY, CDR2 FYNNEI, per germline. The CDR3 DNA follows: TGTGCCAGCATGAGTGACTCCTACAATGAGCAGTTCTTC. Amino acid sequence: CASMSDSYNEQFF.

V usage is TRBV20-1 and J usage is TRBJ1-2; 10 bases map to TRBD1. V lost 0 bases, J lost 3 bases, and 13 bases stayed unmatched. The CDR3 runs to 18 residues. Looked up from germline, CDR1 is DFQATT and CDR2 is SNEGSKA (reference sequence). The CDR3 region is CSARDLIVGTGVHYGYTF. The CDR3 bases are TGCAGTGCTAGAGATCTAATTGTCGGGACAGGGGTTCACTATGGCTACACCTTC.

This clonotype came up many times. The chain is built from TRBV20-1 and TRBJ1-5, with D hard to call. Trimming took 3 bases from V and 3 from J, leaving 12 bases between them. Germline V gene lookup returns CDR1 DFQATT and CDR2 SNEGSKA (reference sequence). The CDR3 sequence is 14 residues long. Here the CDR3 reads CSARLGGTNQPQHF. The CDR3 DNA is TGCAGTGCTAGGCTTGGCGGAACCAATCAGCCCCAGCATTTT.

This clonotype was seen at least ten times. The J gene is TRBJ2-3, the V gene TRBV29-1; D gene ambiguous. CDR1 and CDR2 (germline): SQVTM, ANQGSEA. Trimming took off 0 bases at V and 5 bases at J, with 15 bases between the two ends. CDR3 length: 15 residues. CDR3 sequence reads: CSVEDPTLRLDTQYF. The DNA of the CDR3 is TGCAGCGTTGAAGATCCGACCCTCCGGCTAGATACGCAGTATTTT.